Detailed here is one T cell receptor beta chain. Its cognate antigen is unknown. The data belong to a study of vaccination effects on CD4 cells after COVID-19. Study-level background: Sampling occurred a median 72 days post second dose, range 14 to 241. Study observations and caveats: In the late period after vaccination, infection- and vaccine-induced clones contracted markedly. Recruitment yielded few convalescent patients, and the study had no early post-infection timepoints.

The CDR3 covers 14 residues. Germline CDR1 SGHTA, CDR2 FQGNSA. V lost 3 bases and J 1 base, leaving 9 bases between the germline ends. Profiling relied on immunoSEQ multiplex PCR, and the TCRdb table lists in-frame clones only, not all of them. The data show about 66,000 clones, approximately 79% seen once. With more than 9 days of culture completed, CD4+ T cells were isolated. Participants each got two BNT162b2 or mRNA-1273 vaccine doses. Testing of the vaccine recipients showed negative nucleocapsid antibodies and no prior SARS-CoV-2 infection. Sequencing used CD4+ T cells from PBMCs cultured without peptide, obtained after COVID-19 vaccination. This TCR derives from a human donor who received a COVID-19 vaccine. The rearrangement joins TRBV7-2 to TRBJ2-5, with D possibly being TRBD2 (5 bases). The CDR3 sequence: CASSFGLLQETQYF. As DNA, the CDR3 is TGTGCCAGCAGCTTCGGACTGCTCCAAGAGACCCAGTACTTC.